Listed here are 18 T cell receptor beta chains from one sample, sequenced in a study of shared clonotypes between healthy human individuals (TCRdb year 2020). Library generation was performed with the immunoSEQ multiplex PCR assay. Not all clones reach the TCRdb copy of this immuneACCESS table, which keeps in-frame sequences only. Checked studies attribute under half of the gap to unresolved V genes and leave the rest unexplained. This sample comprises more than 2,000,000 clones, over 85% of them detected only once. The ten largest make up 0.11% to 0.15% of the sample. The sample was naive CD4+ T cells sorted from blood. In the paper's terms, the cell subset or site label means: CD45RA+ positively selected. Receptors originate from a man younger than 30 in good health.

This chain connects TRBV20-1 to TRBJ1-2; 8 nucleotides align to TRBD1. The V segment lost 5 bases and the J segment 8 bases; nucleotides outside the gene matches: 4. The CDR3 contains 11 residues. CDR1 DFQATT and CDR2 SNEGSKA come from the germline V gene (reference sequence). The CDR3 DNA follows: TGCAGTGCTGCCAGACAGGGGGGCTACACCTTC. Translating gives CSAARQGGYTF.

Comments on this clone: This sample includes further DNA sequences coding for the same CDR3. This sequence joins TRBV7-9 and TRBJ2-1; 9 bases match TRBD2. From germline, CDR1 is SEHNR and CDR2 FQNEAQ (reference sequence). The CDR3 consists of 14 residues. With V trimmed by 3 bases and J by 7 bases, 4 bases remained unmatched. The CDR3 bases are TGTGCCAGCAGCTTTAGCGGGAGTGGGAATGAGCAGTTCTTC. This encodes CASSFSGSGNEQFF. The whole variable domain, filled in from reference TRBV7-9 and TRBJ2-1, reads DTGVSQNPRHKITKRGQNVTFRCDPISEHNRLYWYRQTLGQGPEFLTYFQNEAQLEKSRLLSDRFSAERPKGSFSTLEIQRTEQGDSAMYLCASSFSGSGNEQFFGPGTRLTVL.

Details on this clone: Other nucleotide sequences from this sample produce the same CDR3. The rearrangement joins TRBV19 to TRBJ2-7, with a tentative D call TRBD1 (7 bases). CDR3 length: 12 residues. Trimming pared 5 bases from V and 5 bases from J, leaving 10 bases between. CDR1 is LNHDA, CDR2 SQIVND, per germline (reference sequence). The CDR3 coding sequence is TGTGCCAGTAGTCCAGGGGGGCACGAGCAGTACTTC. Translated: CASSPGGHEQYF.

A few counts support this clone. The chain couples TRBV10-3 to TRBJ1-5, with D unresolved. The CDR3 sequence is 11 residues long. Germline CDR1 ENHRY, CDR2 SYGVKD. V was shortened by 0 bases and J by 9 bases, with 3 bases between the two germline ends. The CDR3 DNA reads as TGTGCCATCAGTGAGTCGGGGCCCCAGCATTTT. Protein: CAISESGPQHF.

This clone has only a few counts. The CDR3 region is CASSLIHQETQYF. DNA for the CDR3: TGTGCCAGCAGCTTAATTCACCAAGAGACCCAGTACTTC. The chain has TRBV7-6 and TRBJ2-5; no definite D call. CDR1 SGHVS and CDR2 FNYEAQ come from the germline V gene. Deletions cut 2 bases from V and 0 bases from J, with 4 bases between. The CDR3 has 13 amino acids.

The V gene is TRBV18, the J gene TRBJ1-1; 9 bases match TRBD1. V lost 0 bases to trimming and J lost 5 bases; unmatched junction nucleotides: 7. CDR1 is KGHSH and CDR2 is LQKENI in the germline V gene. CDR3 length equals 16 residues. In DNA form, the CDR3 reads TGTGCCAGCTCACCACCGACAGGGGGGTTCAGAACTGAAGCTTTCTTT. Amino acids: CASSPPTGGFRTEAFF.

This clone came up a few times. The CDR3 DNA follows: TGTGCCAGCAGTTACAATTCCCCGGACAATTCACCCCTCCACTTT. Translation gives CASSYNSPDNSPLHF. The rearrangement uses TRBV6-5 and TRBJ1-6; no clear D gene. The CDR3 totals 15 residues. V dropped 2 bases and J dropped 7 bases, with 12 bases sitting between them. The V gene's germline CDR1 is MNHEY and CDR2 SVGAGI.

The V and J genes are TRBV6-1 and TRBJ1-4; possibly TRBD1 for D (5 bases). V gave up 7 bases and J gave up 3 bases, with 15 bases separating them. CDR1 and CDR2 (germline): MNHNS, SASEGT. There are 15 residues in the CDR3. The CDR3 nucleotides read TGTGCCAGCAAGAGAAGGGGTGAACCTAATGAAAAACTGTTTTTT. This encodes CASKRRGEPNEKLFF.

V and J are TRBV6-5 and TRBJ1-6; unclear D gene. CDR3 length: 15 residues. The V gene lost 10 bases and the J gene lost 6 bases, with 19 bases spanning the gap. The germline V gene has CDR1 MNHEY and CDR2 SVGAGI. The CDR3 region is CATTKRTPPNSPLHF. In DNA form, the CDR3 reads TGTGCCACTACAAAAAGGACTCCCCCTAATTCACCCCTCCACTTT.

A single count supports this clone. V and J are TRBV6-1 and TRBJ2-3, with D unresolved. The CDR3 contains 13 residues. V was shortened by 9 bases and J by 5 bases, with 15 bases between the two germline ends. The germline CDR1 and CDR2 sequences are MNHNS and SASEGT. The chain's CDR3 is CASPRSGQDTQYF. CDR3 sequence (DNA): TGTGCCAGTCCTAGATCCGGGCAAGATACGCAGTATTTT.

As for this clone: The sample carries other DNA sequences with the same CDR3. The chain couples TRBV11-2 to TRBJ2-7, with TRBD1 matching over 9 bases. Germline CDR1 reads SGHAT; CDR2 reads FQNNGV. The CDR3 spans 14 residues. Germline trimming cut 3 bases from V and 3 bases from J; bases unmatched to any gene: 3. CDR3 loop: CASSLDRGLYEQYF. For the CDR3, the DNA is TGTGCCAGCAGCTTGGACAGGGGCCTCTACGAGCAGTACTTC.

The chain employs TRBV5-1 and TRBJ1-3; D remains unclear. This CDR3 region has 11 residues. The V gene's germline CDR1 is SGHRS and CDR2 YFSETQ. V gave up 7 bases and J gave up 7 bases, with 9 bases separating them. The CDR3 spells CASASTNTIYF. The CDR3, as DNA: TGCGCCAGCGCAAGTACCAACACCATATATTTT.

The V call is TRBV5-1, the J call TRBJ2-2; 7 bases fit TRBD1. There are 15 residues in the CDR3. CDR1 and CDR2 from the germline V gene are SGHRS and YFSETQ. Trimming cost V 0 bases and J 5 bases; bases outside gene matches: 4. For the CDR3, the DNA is TGCGCCAGCAGCTTGGCGACAGGGAGAACCGGGGAGCTGTTTTTT. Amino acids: CASSLATGRTGELFF.

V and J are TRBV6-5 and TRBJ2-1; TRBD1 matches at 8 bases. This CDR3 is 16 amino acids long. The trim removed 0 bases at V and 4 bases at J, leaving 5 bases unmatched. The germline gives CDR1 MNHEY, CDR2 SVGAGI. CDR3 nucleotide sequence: TGTGCCAGCAGTTACTCATCGGACAGGGTATACAATGAGCAGTTCTTC. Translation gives CASSYSSDRVYNEQFF.

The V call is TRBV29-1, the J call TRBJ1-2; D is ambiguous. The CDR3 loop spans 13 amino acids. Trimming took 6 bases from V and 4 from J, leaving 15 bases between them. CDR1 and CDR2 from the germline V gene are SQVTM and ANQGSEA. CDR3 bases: TGCAGCGTCGTTCTGGACTCACCCTATGGCTACACCTTC. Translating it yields CSVVLDSPYGYTF. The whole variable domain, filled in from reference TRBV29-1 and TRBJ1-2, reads SAVISQKPSRDICQRGTSLTIQCQVDSQVTMMFWYRQQPGQSLTLIATANQGSEATYESGFVIDKFPISRPNLTFSTLTVSNMSPEDSSIYLCSVVLDSPYGYTFGSGTRLTVV.

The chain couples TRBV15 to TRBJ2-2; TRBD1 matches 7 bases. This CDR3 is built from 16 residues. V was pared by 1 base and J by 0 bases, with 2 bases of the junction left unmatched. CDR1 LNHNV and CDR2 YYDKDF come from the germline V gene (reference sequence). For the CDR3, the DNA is TGTGCCACCAGCAGAGCCGGGACAGCGAACACCGGGGAGCTGTTTTTT. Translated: CATSRAGTANTGELFF.

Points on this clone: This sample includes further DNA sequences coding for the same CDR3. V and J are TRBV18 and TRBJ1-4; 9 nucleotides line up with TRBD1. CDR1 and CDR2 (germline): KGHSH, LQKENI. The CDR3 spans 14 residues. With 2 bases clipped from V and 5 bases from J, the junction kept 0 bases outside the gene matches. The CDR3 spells CASSPGQGNEKLFF. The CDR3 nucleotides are TGTGCCAGCTCACCAGGACAGGGGAATGAAAAACTGTTTTTT.

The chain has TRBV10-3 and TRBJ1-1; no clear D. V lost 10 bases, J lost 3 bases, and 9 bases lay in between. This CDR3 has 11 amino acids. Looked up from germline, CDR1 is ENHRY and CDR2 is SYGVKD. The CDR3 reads CATQTYTEAFF. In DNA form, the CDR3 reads TGTGCCACCCAGACTTACACTGAAGCTTTCTTT.